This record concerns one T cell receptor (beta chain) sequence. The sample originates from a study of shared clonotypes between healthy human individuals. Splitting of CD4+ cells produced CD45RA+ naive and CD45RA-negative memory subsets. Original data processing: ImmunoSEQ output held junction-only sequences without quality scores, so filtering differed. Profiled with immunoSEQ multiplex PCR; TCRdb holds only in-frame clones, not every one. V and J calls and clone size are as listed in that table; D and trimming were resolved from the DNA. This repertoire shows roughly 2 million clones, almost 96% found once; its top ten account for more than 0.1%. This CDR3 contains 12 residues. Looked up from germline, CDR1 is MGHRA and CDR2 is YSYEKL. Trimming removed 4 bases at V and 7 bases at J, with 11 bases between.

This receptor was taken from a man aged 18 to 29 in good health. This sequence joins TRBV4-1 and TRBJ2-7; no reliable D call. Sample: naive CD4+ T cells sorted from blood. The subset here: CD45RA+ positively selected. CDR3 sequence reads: CASSRAGQEQYF. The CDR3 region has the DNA TGCGCCAGCAGCCGGGCCGGGCAAGAGCAGTACTTC.